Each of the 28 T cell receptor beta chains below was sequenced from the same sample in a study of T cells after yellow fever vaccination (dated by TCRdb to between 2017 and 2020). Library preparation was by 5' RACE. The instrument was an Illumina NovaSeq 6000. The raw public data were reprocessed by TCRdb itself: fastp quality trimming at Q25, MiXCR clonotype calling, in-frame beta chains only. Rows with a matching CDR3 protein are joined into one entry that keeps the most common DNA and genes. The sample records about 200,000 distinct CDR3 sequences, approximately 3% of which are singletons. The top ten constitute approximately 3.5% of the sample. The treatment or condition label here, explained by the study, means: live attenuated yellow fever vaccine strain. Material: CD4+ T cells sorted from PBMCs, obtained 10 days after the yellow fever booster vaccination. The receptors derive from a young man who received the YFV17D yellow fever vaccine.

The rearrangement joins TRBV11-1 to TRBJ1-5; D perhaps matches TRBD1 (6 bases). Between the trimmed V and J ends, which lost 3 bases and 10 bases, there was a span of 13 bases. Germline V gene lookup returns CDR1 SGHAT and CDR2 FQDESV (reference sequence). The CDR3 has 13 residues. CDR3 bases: TGTGCCAGCAGCTTGGACAGTCGCCAACCCCAGCATTTT. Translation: CASSLDSRQPQHF.

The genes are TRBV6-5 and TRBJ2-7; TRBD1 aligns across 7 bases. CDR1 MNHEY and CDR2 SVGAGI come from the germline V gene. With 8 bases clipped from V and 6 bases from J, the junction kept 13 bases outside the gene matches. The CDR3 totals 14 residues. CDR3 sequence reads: CASGPGQNPLEQYV. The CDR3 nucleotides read TGTGCCAGCGGACCGGGACAGAACCCCCTCGAGCAGTACGTC.

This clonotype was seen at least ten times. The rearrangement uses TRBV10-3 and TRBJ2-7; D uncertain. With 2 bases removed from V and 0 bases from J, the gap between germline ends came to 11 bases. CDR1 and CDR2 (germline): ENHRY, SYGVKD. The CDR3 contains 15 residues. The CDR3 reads CAISERLSSSYEQYF. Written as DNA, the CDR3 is TGTGCCATCAGTGAGAGACTTTCGAGCTCCTACGAGCAGTACTTC.

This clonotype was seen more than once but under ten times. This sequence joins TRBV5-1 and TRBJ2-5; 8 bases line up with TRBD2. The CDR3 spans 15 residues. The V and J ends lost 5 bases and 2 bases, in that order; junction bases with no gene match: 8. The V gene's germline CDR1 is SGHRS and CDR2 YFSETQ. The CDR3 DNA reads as TGCGCCAGCAGTCGGGTGGCGGGGGGACAAGAGACCCAGTACTTC. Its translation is CASSRVAGGQETQYF.

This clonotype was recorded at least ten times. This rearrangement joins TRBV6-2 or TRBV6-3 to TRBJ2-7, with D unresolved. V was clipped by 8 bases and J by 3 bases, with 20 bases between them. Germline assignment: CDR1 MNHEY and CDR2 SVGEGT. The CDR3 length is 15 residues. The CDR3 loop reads CASSPPGASNYEQYV. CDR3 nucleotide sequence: TGTGCCAGCTCCCCCCCGGGCGCCAGCAACTACGAGCAGTACGTC.

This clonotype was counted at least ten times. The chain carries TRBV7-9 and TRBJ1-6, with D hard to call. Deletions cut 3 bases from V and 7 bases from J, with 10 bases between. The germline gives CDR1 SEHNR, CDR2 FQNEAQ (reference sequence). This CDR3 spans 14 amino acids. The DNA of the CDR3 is TGTGCCAGCAGCTTGTTAGCGGAAAATTCACCCCTCCACTTT. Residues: CASSLLAENSPLHF.

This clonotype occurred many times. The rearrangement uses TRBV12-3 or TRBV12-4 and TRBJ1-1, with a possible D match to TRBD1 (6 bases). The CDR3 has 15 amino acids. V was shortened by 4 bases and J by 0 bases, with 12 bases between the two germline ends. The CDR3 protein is CASSSHRAVNTEAFF. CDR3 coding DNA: TGTGCCAGCAGTTCACACAGGGCAGTGAACACTGAAGCTTTCTTT.

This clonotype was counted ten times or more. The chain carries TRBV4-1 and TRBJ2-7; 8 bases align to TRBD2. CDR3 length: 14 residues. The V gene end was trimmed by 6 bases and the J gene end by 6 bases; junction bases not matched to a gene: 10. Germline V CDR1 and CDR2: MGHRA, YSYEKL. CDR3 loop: CASRSAGGGSEQYF. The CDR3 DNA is TGCGCCAGCAGGTCCGCCGGGGGGGGATCCGAGCAGTACTTC.

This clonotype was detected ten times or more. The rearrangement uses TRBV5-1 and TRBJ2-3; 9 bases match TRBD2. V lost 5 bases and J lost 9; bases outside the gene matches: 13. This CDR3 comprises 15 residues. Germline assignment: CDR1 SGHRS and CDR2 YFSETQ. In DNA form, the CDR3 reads TGCGCCAGCAGGCCGACTGGTGCGGGGGGGCAAACGCAGTATTTT. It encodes CASRPTGAGGQTQYF.

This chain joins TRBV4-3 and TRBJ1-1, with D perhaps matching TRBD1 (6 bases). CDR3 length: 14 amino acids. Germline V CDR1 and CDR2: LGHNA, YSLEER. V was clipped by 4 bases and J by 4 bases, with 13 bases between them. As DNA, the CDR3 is TGCGCCAGCAGCCTACAGGGCTGGGGCACTGAAGCTTTCTTT. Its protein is CASSLQGWGTEAFF.

CDR3 amino acids: CASSLKGNWNSPLHF. The CDR3 nucleotides read TGCGCCAGCAGCCTAAAAGGGAATTGGAATTCACCCCTCCACTTT. The chain carries TRBV4-3 and TRBJ1-6; D ambiguous. Germline-derived CDR1 and CDR2 are LGHNA and YSLEER. V dropped 4 bases and J dropped 7 bases, with 14 bases sitting between them. The CDR3 length is 15 residues.

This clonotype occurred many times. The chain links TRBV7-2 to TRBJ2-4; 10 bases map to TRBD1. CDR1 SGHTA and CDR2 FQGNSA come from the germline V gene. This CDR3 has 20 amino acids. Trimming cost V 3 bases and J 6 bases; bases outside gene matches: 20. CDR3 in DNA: TGTGCCAGCAGCTTGGCTACCGTCCTAGATATGGGACAGGGGAGAAACATTCAGTACTTC. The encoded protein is CASSLATVLDMGQGRNIQYF.

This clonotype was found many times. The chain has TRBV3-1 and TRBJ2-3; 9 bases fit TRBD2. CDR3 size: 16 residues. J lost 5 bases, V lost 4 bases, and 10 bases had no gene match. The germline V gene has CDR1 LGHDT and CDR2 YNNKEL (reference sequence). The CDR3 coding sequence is TGTGCCAGCAGCCTATTTAGCGGGGGTGTGGGAGATACGCAGTATTTT. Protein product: CASSLFSGGVGDTQYF.

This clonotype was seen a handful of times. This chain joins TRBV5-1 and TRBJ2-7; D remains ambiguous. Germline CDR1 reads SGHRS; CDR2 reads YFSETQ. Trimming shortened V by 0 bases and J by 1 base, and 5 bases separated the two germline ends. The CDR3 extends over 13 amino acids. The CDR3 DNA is TGCGCCAGCAGCTTGGGTTGGTCCTACGAGCAGTACGTC. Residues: CASSLGWSYEQYV.

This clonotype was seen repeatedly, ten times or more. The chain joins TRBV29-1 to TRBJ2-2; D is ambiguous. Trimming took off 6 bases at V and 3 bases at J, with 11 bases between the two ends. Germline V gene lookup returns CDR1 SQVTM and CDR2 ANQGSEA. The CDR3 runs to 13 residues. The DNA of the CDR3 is TGCAGCGTGGACCTAATGGACACCGGGGAGCTGTTTTTT. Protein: CSVDLMDTGELFF.

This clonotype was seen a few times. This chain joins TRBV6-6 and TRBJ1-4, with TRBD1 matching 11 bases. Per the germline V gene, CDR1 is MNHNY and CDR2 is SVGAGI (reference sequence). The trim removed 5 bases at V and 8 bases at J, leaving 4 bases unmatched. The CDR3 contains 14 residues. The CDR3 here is CASSTGQGAEKLFF. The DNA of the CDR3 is TGTGCCAGCAGTACCGGACAGGGGGCCGAAAAACTGTTTTTT.

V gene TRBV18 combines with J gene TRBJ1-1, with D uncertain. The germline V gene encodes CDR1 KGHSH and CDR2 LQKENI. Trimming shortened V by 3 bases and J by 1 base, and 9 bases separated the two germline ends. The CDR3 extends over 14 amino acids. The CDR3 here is CASSPNTENTEAFF. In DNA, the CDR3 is TGTGCCAGCTCACCTAATACCGAGAACACTGAAGCTTTCTTT.

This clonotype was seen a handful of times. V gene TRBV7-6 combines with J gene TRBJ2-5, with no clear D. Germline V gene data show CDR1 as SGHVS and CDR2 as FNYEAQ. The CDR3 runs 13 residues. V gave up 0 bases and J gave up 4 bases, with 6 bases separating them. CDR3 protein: CASSLAIIETQYF. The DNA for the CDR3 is TGTGCCAGCAGCTTAGCTATCATAGAGACCCAGTACTTC.

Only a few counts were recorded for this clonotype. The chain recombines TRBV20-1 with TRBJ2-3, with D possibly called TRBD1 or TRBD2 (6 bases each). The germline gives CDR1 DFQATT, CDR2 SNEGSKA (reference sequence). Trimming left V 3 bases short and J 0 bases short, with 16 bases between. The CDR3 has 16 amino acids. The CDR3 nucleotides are TGCAGTGCTAGCCAGAGGGGGGCCGGTAGCACAGATACGCAGTATTTT. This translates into CSASQRGAGSTDTQYF.

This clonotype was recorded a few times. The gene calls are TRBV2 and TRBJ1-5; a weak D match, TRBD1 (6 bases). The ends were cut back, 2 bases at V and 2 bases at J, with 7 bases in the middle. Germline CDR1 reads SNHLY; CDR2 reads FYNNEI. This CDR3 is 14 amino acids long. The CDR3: CASSERTGNQPQHF. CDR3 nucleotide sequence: TGTGCCAGCAGTGAAAGGACAGGCAATCAGCCCCAGCATTTT.

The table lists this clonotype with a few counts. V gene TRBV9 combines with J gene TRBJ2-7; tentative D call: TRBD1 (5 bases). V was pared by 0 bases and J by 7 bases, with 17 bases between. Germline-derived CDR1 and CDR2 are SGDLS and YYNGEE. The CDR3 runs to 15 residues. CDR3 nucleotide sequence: TGTGCCAGCAGCGTAGCTTCTTCCGTTCCAGGGGAGCAGTACTTC. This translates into CASSVASSVPGEQYF.

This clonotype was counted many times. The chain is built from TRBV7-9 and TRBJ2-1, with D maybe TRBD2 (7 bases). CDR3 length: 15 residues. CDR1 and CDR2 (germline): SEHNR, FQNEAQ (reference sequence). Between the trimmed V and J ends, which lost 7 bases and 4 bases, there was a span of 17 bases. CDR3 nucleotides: TGTGCCAGCACTGGGGGGGGGCTCGTATACAATGAGCAGTTCTTC. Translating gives CASTGGGLVYNEQFF.

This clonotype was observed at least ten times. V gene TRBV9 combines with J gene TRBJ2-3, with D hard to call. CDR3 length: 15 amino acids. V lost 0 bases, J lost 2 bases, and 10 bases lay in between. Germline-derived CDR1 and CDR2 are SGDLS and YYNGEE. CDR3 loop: CASSVGLELTDTQYF. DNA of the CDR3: TGTGCCAGCAGCGTAGGGCTAGAGCTCACAGATACGCAGTATTTT. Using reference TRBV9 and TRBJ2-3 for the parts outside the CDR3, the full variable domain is DSGVTQTPKHLITATGQRVTLRCSPRSGDLSVYWYQQSLDQGLQFLIQYYNGEERAKGNILERFSAQQFPDLHSELNLSSLELGDSALYFCASSVGLELTDTQYFGPGTRLTVL.

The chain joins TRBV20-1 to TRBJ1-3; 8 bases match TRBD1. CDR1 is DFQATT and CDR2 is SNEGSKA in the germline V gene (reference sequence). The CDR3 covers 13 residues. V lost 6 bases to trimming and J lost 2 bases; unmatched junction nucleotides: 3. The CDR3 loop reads CSAKQGAGNTIYF. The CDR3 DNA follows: TGCAGTGCCAAACAGGGGGCTGGAAACACCATATATTTT.

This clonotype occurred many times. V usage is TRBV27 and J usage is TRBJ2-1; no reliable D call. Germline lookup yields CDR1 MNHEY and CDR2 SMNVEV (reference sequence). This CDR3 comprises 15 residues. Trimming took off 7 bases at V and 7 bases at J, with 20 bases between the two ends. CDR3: CASTRSGLVDNEQFF. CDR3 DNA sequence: TGTGCCAGCACCCGATCGGGCCTAGTGGATAATGAGCAGTTCTTC.

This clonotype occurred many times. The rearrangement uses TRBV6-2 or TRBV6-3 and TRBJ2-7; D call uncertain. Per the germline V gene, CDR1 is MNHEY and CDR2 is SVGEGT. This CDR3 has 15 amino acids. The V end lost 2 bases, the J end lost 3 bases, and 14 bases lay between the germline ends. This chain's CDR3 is CASSYSPAAFYEQYF. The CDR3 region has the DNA TGTGCCAGCAGTTACAGTCCGGCGGCCTTCTACGAGCAGTACTTC.

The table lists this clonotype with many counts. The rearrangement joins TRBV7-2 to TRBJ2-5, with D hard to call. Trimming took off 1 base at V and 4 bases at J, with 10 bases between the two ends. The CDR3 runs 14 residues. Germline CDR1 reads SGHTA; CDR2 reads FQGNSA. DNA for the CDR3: TGTGCCAGCAGCTTAGGACGATTGCCAGAGACCCAGTACTTC. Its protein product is CASSLGRLPETQYF.

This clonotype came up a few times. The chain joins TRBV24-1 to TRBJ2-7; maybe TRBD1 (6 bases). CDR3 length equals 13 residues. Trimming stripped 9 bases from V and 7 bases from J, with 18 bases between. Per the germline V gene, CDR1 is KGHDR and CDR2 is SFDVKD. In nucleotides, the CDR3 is TGTGCCACCCTACGGGACAATAGGAGGGAGCAGTACGTC. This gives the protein CATLRDNRREQYV.